This TCR beta chain originates from a study of blood T cell repertoires in COVID-19. TCRdb's copy holds only in-frame clones and misses some; the assay was immunoSEQ multiplex PCR. The sample includes around 70,000 clones, approximately 80% of them seen just once. This CDR3 has 15 residues. Germline loops: CDR1 SGHTA, CDR2 FQGNSA. The V segment lost 1 base and the J segment 7 bases; nucleotides outside the gene matches: 9. This receptor was identified in a woman aged 60-70 years with acute or convalescent COVID-19. This sequence joins TRBV7-2 and TRBJ1-2; 7 bases match TRBD1. The sample was peripheral blood. CDR3 loop: CASSLDRTRDSGYTF. In DNA, the CDR3 is TGTGCCAGCAGCTTAGATAGAACCCGGGACAGTGGCTACACCTTC.